The entry below describes one T cell receptor beta chain. This CDR3 spans 16 amino acids. TCRdb's copy holds only in-frame clones and misses some; the assay was immunoSEQ multiplex PCR. The table has about 320,000 clones, approximately 91% seen once; the top ten hold less than 4%. The data derive from a study of blood T cell repertoires in COVID-19. At the level of the study: COVID-19 samples from acute and convalescent phases originated in the United States, Italy and Spain.

The rearrangement joins TRBV21-1 to TRBJ1-3; whether TRBD1, the table's D call, matches the DNA was not checked. TRBV21-1 is annotated as a pseudogene. Sequenced material: PBMCs or T cells enriched from blood (not recorded which). This receptor was taken from a woman in her 30s who had been exposed to COVID-19. CDR3 region: CASSQPGTQGGNTIYF. The CDR3 DNA follows: TGTGCCAGCAGCCAACCAGGGACACAGGGTGGAAACACCATATATTTT.